This T cell receptor (beta chain) derives from a study of blood T cell repertoires in COVID-19 (dated by TCRdb to 2018 to 2020). Study-level background: Collaborator samples came from the United States, Italy and Spain and covered acute and convalescent phases of COVID-19. The repertoires were released in a freely available public database meant as a resource for research on the immune response to SARS-CoV-2. HLA class I and class II types, where available, came from metadata supplied by the sample provider rather than from assay-based typing. Sample metadata almost always included a de-identified subject ID, COVID-19 status, age in years and sex. The material from the prospective study consisted of cDNA or gDNA derived from T cells, B-cell-depleted T cells, or PBMCs. The samples were drawn from the first 160 participants of the ongoing ImmuneRACE study and from 1,200 or so subjects provided by 6 global collaborators. Subjects who had been exposed to COVID-19, were actively infected with it, or had recovered from it provided the deeply sampled blood TCRbeta repertoires that made up the dataset. What the research found in general, with its limitations: Clinical and demographic metadata were provided uncurated, with the amount varying by source and participant.

In the prospective study, participants were about 18 to 95 years old, resided in 24 geographic areas of the United States, and were enrolled through a virtual design. To assign participants to cohorts, the prospective study relied on clinical history that participants themselves reported in a screening survey and a study questionnaire. Exposed participants were defined as having been in contact with someone with a PCR-confirmed or clinician-diagnosed COVID-19 case within 2 weeks of study entry. In the prospective study, mobile phlebotomists collected whole blood, serum and a nasopharyngeal or oropharyngeal swab from each participant. Over an approximately 2-month period, participants in the prospective study had the option of providing additional blood draws and questionnaires. Before DNA extraction, blood samples from the prospective study were shipped at room temperature or frozen. To note about this clone: The antigen this receptor binds is unknown. The sample holds no much larger clone one base away, and base qualities are not on file.

The immunoSEQ Assay, a bias-controlled multiplex PCR, was used to amplify TCRbeta CDR3 regions from genomic DNA. Turning to the authors' computational methods: The number of nucleated cells in each sample was estimated by amplification of reference gene primers within the assay. To quantify the absolute abundance of each unique TCRbeta CDR3 rearrangement, sequence reads were collapsed and filtered. For each sample, productive Simpson clonality was calculated as the square root of Simpson's diversity index over productive rearrangements. In its TCRdb copy, this immuneACCESS table keeps in-frame sequences only and misses some clones. Where compared with another copy, unresolved V genes explain less than half of these, and the others have no known cause. The V and J calls and clone size are taken from that table; D and trimming were inferred from the DNA. The sample has hundreds of thousands of clones on record, approximately 90% of them singletons. Over 0.85% of the sample goes to the ten largest clones.

V lost 0 bases and J lost 6 bases; the stretch between them is 9 bases long. CDR1 and CDR2, looked up from the germline V gene (reference sequence), are SGHNT and YYREEE. Including cysteine and phenylalanine, the CDR3 has 13 amino acids. CDR3 DNA only is kept here, 39 bases in frame from base 1. Sequenced sample: PBMCs or T cells enriched from blood (not recorded which). The chain joins TRBV5-4 to TRBJ1-1; the D gene is not confidently resolved. The receptor's source is a man aged 50-59 years who had been exposed to COVID-19. The DNA is as follows: TGTGCCAGCAGCTTGGAAGCTTTCGCTGAAGCTTTCTTT. This encodes CASSLEAFAEAFF.